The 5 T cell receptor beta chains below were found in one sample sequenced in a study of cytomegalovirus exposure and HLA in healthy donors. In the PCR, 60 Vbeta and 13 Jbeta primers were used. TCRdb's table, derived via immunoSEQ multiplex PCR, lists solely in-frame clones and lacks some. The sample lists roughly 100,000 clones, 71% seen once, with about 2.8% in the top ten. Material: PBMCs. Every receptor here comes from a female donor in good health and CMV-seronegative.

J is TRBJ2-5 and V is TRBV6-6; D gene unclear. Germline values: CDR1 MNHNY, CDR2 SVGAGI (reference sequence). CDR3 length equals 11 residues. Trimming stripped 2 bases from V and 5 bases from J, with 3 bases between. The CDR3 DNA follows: TGTGCCAGCAGTTACGAGGAGACCCAGTACTTC. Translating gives CASSYEETQYF.

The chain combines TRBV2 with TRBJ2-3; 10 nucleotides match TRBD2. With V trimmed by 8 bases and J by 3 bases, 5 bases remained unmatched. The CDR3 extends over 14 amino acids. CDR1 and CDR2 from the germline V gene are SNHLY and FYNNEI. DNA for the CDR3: TGTGCCAGCGCTAGCGGGAGAGGAACAGATACGCAGTATTTT. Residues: CASASGRGTDTQYF.

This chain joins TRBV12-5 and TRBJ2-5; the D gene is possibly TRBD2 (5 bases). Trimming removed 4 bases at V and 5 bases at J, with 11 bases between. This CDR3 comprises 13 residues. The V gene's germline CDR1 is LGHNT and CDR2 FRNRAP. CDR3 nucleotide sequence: TGTGCTAGTGGTTCGGGGTCTTGGGAGACCCAGTACTTC. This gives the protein CASGSGSWETQYF. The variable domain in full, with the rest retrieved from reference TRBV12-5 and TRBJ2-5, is DARVTQTPRHKVTEMGQEVTMRCQPILGHNTVFWYRQTMMQGLELLAYFRNRAPLDDSGMPKDRFSAEMPDATLATLKIQPSEPRDSAVYFCASGSGSWETQYFGPGTRLLVL.

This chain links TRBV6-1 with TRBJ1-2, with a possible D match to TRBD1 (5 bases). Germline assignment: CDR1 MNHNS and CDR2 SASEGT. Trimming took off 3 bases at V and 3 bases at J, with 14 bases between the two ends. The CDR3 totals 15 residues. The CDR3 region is CASSDPSGGDYGYTF. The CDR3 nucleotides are TGTGCCAGCAGTGACCCCTCGGGGGGGGACTATGGCTACACCTTC.

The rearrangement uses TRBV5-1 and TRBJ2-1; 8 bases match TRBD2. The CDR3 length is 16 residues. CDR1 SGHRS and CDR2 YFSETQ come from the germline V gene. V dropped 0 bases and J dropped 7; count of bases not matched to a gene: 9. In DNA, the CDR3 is TGCGCCAGCAGCTTGGCCCCGGGACTAGGAGGTAATGAGCAGTTCTTC. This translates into CASSLAPGLGGNEQFF.